This TCR beta chain emerged from a study of cytomegalovirus exposure and HLA in healthy donors. Whole-study findings and limits: Clonal expansion, a later analysis showed, was greater in HLA-associated TCR beta chains than in equally common others. The productive fraction for most TCR beta V segments was about 87% or about 30% in an earlier analysis.

Primers: 60 Vbeta forward and 13 Jbeta reverse. This table comes from immunoSEQ multiplex PCR, and its TCRdb copy is limited to in-frame clones, with some not included. The sample gives some 200,000 clones, less than 85% of which show up once; over 0.55% is in the top ten. In regard to this clone: Its specificity is unknown.

The sequenced sample was PBMCs. This clonotype was sampled from a man younger than 35 in good health and CMV-seronegative.

The CDR3 spells CASTDSATNEKLFF. CDR3 coding DNA: TGTGCCAGCACCGACAGTGCAACTAATGAAAAACTGTTTTTT. The V gene is TRBV28, the J gene TRBJ1-4; D perhaps matches TRBD1 (5 bases). Germline V gives CDR1 MDHEN, CDR2 SYDVKM. The CDR3 extends over 14 amino acids. V was pared by 7 bases and J by 0 bases, with 9 bases between.